These 32 T cell receptor beta chains share one sample of origin, sequenced in a study of blood T cell repertoires in COVID-19. Some clones are missing from TCRdb's copy, which holds only in-frame ones; the method was immunoSEQ multiplex PCR. The sample carries 360,000 or so clones, about nine tenths recorded once. Sequenced material: PBMCs or T cells enriched from blood (not recorded which). The receptor source for this set is a woman aged 25 to 39 who had been exposed to COVID-19.

Here the CDR3 reads CASSPSRATDTQYF. CDR3 sequence (DNA): TGTGCCAGCAGTCCCTCGCGAGCCACAGATACGCAGTATTTT. V gene TRBV7-3 combines with J gene TRBJ2-3; D uncertain. The germline V gene has CDR1 SGHTA and CDR2 FQGTGA. The length of the CDR3 is 14 residues. Trimming stripped 6 bases from V and 2 bases from J, with 12 bases between.

This chain links TRBV7-3 with TRBJ2-1, with TRBD2 identical over 9 bases. The CDR3 consists of 15 residues. V trimming: 4 bases; J trimming: 8 bases; junction bases outside the gene matches: 9. CDR1 SGHTA and CDR2 FQGTGA come from the germline V gene. CDR3 nucleotides: TGTGCCAGCAGCTCCCTAGCGGGAAACGGAGATGAGCAGTTCTTC. This translates into CASSSLAGNGDEQFF.

This sequence joins TRBV28 and TRBJ2-7; perhaps TRBD1 as D (6 bases). Trimming removed 6 bases at V and 5 bases at J, with 20 bases between. The V gene's germline CDR1 is MDHEN and CDR2 SYDVKM. The CDR3 is 15 residues long. CDR3 residues: CASRMNSGTWDEQYF. CDR3 sequence (DNA): TGTGCCAGCAGAATGAACTCCGGGACATGGGACGAGCAGTACTTC.

This clone was found once. The J gene is TRBJ2-1, the V gene TRBV10-3; 7 nucleotides line up with TRBD2. V was clipped by 3 bases and J by 7 bases; unmatched bases: 15. This CDR3 contains 17 residues. CDR1 is ENHRY, CDR2 SYGVKD, per germline. CDR3 sequence (DNA): TGTGCCATCAGTGACTCCGGGGGAGGGACGCTGTTGAATGAGCAGTTCTTC. It codes for CAISDSGGGTLLNEQFF.

The V gene is TRBV3-1 (or the pseudogene TRBV3-2), the J gene TRBJ2-1, with 10 bases that match TRBD1. Germline trimming cut 2 bases from V and 7 bases from J; bases unmatched to any gene: 5. The CDR3 runs to 15 residues. Germline CDR1 reads LGHDT; CDR2 reads YNNKEL (reference sequence). The CDR3 DNA sequence: TGTGCCAGCAGCCAAATCGACAGGGGGCTGAATGAGCAGTTCTTC. The encoded protein is CASSQIDRGLNEQFF.

CDR3 sequence reads: CASGGGMADTQYF. The CDR3 bases are TGTGCCAGCGGGGGGGGCATGGCAGATACGCAGTATTTT. The genes are TRBV9 and TRBJ2-3; a possible D gene is TRBD2 (7 bases). From germline, CDR1 is SGDLS and CDR2 YYNGEE. This CDR3 contains 13 residues. Trimming stripped 7 bases from V and 4 bases from J, with 13 bases between.

CDR3 DNA: TGTGCCACCAGTGACCATACTAGCGTCTCCTCCTACAATGAGCAGTTCTTC. Protein sequence: CATSDHTSVSSYNEQFF. This rearrangement joins TRBV24-1 to TRBJ2-1, with 7 bases lining up with TRBD2. Germline V gene data show CDR1 as KGHDR and CDR2 as SFDVKD. CDR3 length: 17 residues. Losses at the gene ends were 4 bases for V and 0 bases for J; bases not matched to a gene: 8.

The rearrangement joins TRBV6-1 to TRBJ2-7, with TRBD1 matching over 9 bases. The CDR3 is 15 residues long. The ends lost 0 bases at V and 3 bases at J; junction bases unmatched: 3. Germline V gene lookup returns CDR1 MNHNS and CDR2 SASEGT. In DNA, the CDR3 is TGTGCCAGCAGTGAAGCGGCGACAGGGGGCTACGAGCAGTACTTC. It is translated as CASSEAATGGYEQYF.

The chain joins TRBV19 to TRBJ1-2; 11 nucleotides match TRBD1. The CDR3 has 17 amino acids. The germline V gene encodes CDR1 LNHDA and CDR2 SQIVND (reference sequence). Trimming removed 3 bases from V and 6 bases from J; junction bases left unmatched: 12. This CDR3 is CASSIGRLRTGGNGYTF. CDR3 in DNA: TGTGCCAGTAGTATCGGTCGGTTACGGACAGGGGGCAATGGCTACACCTTC.

The J gene is TRBJ2-1, the V gene TRBV12-5; TRBD2 aligns across 12 bases. The CDR3 is 15 residues long. V was clipped by 5 bases and J by 6 bases; unmatched bases: 5. Germline CDR1 reads LGHNT; CDR2 reads FRNRAP. The CDR3 sequence: CASGPGLAGLNEQFF. The CDR3 nucleotides are TGTGCTAGTGGTCCAGGACTAGCGGGACTCAATGAGCAGTTCTTC.

This clone was seen more than once but under ten times. The genes are TRBV12-3 or TRBV12-4 and TRBJ1-4; D is unresolved. Trimming shortened V by 9 bases and J by 2 bases, and 10 bases separated the two germline ends. This CDR3 contains 13 residues. CDR3 in DNA: TGTGCCAGTACATGGAGTACTAATGAAAAACTGTTTTTT. Amino acid sequence: CASTWSTNEKLFF.

CDR3 bases: TGCGCCACCAGCCGAGACAGTCCGGGAAACACCATATATTTT. Translation: CATSRDSPGNTIYF. V and J are TRBV10-2 and TRBJ1-3; a possible D gene is TRBD1 (5 bases). V was shortened by 10 bases and J by 4 bases, with 17 bases between the two germline ends. The CDR3 is made up of 14 amino acids. Germline CDR1 is WSHSY and CDR2 is SAAADI.

CDR3 sequence reads: CASSPPGQGFGQPQHF. The CDR3 DNA reads TGTGCCAGCAGTCCGCCGGGACAGGGGTTCGGACAGCCCCAGCATTTT. This chain links TRBV28 with TRBJ1-5, with 10 bases matching TRBD1. Germline V gives CDR1 MDHEN, CDR2 SYDVKM. There are 16 residues in the CDR3. Losses at the gene ends were 5 bases for V and 7 bases for J; bases not matched to a gene: 11.

This rearrangement joins TRBV5-6 to TRBJ2-7, with D unclear. Trimming stripped 1 base from V and 3 bases from J, with 11 bases between. Germline loops: CDR1 SGHDT, CDR2 YYEEEE. The length of the CDR3 is 14 residues. CDR3 loop: CASSLPPRNYEQYF. CDR3 DNA sequence: TGTGCCAGCAGCTTGCCCCCTAGGAACTACGAGCAGTACTTC.

The chain has TRBV5-1 and TRBJ1-1; D may be TRBD1 (6 bases). The CDR3 sequence is 14 residues long. Germline CDR1 reads SGHRS; CDR2 reads YFSETQ. The V gene lost 6 bases and the J gene lost 4 bases, with 16 bases spanning the gap. The CDR3 loop reads CASNWGTGTTEAFF. The CDR3 DNA is TGCGCCAGCAATTGGGGAACAGGGACCACTGAAGCTTTCTTT.

This chain uses TRBV3-1 (or the pseudogene TRBV3-2) with TRBJ2-1; 9 bases are a match to TRBD1. The germline V gene has CDR1 LGHDT and CDR2 YNNKEL (reference sequence). CDR3 length equals 18 residues. The V gene end was trimmed by 1 base and the J gene end by 8 bases; junction bases not matched to a gene: 15. The chain's CDR3 is CASSQGATGTGTGDEQFF. In DNA, the CDR3 is TGTGCCAGCAGCCAAGGGGCTACTGGGACAGGGACCGGCGATGAGCAGTTCTTC.

The table lists this clone with a few counts. This chain uses TRBV5-4 with TRBJ2-7, with TRBD2 matching over 7 bases. The CDR3 is 13 amino acids. V lost 10 bases and J lost 4; bases outside the gene matches: 11. The germline gives CDR1 SGHNT, CDR2 YYREEE (reference sequence). CDR3 nucleotide sequence: TGTGCCCTTGGGGAGGGAGGGGTGTACGAGCAGTACTTC. Translating it yields CALGEGGVYEQYF.

The chain uses TRBV28 and TRBJ2-1; 13 bases are shared with TRBD2. This CDR3 spans 16 amino acids. CDR1 is MDHEN, CDR2 SYDVKM, per germline. The J segment lost 3 bases and the V segment lost 8 bases, leaving 7 bases of the junction unmatched. The CDR3 protein is CASPPTSGRVYNEQFF. The CDR3 DNA sequence: TGTGCCAGCCCCCCCACTAGCGGGAGGGTCTACAATGAGCAGTTCTTC.

The chain carries TRBV27 and TRBJ2-2; no clear D. V lost 5 bases, J lost 0 bases, and 10 bases lay in between. Looked up from germline, CDR1 is MNHEY and CDR2 is SMNVEV (reference sequence). CDR3 length equals 15 residues. CDR3 nucleotide sequence: TGTGCCAGCAGTCTCCAACCGGCGAACACCGGGGAGCTGTTTTTT. The encoded protein is CASSLQPANTGELFF.

The rearrangement uses TRBV6-6 and TRBJ2-7; D is perhaps TRBD2 (6 bases). From germline, CDR1 is MNHNY and CDR2 SVGAGI (reference sequence). Trimming pared 11 bases from V and 2 bases from J, leaving 13 bases between. CDR3 length: 12 residues. The CDR3 region is CAHSGGTYEQYF. The CDR3 nucleotides read TGTGCCCACTCCGGGGGAACCTACGAGCAGTACTTC.

CDR3 region: CASSTGAGFVNQPQHF. DNA of the CDR3: TGTGCCAGCAGTACTGGGGCAGGGTTCGTCAATCAGCCCCAGCATTTT. The V call is TRBV27, the J call TRBJ1-5, with D perhaps matching TRBD1 (5 bases). Germline V gene lookup returns CDR1 MNHEY and CDR2 SMNVEV (reference sequence). The CDR3 consists of 16 residues. The V and J ends lost 5 bases and 3 bases respectively, with 17 bases between them.

The rearrangement links TRBV7-6 to TRBJ1-1, with D unresolved. There are 13 residues in the CDR3. Trimming cost V 3 bases and J 1 base, with 6 bases left between them. In germline, CDR1 is SGHVS, CDR2 FNYEAQ. The CDR3 DNA sequence: TGTGCCAGCAGCTTTAGACAGAACACTGAAGCTTTCTTT. It codes for CASSFRQNTEAFF.

The chain employs TRBV28 and TRBJ1-6; D remains ambiguous. Trimming took off 8 bases at V and 0 bases at J, with 11 bases between the two ends. The CDR3 runs to 15 residues. Germline V gene sequence: CDR1 MDHEN, CDR2 SYDVKM. CDR3 region: CASFPGSSYNSPLHF. The CDR3 region has the DNA TGTGCCAGCTTTCCTGGGAGCTCCTATAATTCACCCCTCCACTTT.

V is TRBV20-1 and J is TRBJ2-1; 12 nucleotides line up with TRBD2. V trimming: 3 bases; J trimming: 8 bases; junction bases outside the gene matches: 11. The germline V gene has CDR1 DFQATT and CDR2 SNEGSKA (reference sequence). There are 16 residues in the CDR3. DNA for the CDR3: TGCAGTGCTAGTGGGCGACTAGCGGGAGTGGGCGATGAGCAGTTCTTC. Residues: CSASGRLAGVGDEQFF.

This clone showed up just once. The chain carries TRBV2 and TRBJ2-2; D possibly corresponds to TRBD2 (5 bases). Germline CDR1 and CDR2: SNHLY and FYNNEI. The CDR3 totals 15 residues. Between the trimmed V and J ends, which lost 6 bases and 2 bases, there was a span of 13 bases. The DNA for the CDR3 is TGTGCCAGCAGACTGTGGAGGTCCAACACCGGGGAGCTGTTTTTT. As protein: CASRLWRSNTGELFF. Combining the CDR3 with reference TRBV2 and TRBJ2-2 gives the whole variable domain EPEVTQTPSHQVTQMGQEVILRCVPISNHLYFYWYRQILGQKVEFLVSFYNNEISEKSEIFDDQFSVERPDGSNFTLKIRSTKLEDSAMYFCASRLWRSNTGELFFGEGSRLTVL.

The V and J genes are TRBV5-5 and TRBJ1-2, with D possibly TRBD1 on 5 matching bases. Germline CDR1 reads SGHKS; CDR2 reads YYEKEE (reference sequence). CDR3 size: 14 residues. The V and J ends lost 5 bases and 0 bases respectively, with 11 bases between them. The DNA of the CDR3 is TGTGCCAGCAGAGGCCAGGGAACTAACTATGGCTACACCTTC. Its protein product is CASRGQGTNYGYTF.

CDR3 sequence reads: CASSLRTSGNYNEQFF. In nucleotides, the CDR3 is TGTGCCAGCAGCCTCCGGACTAGCGGGAACTACAATGAGCAGTTCTTC. V is TRBV21-1 and J is TRBJ2-1; the table assigns TRBD2, which was not confirmed against the DNA. TRBV21-1 counts as a pseudogene. This CDR3 has 16 residues.

The chain is built from TRBV28 and TRBJ1-2; D is uncertain. The CDR3 is 15 amino acids. The germline V gene has CDR1 MDHEN and CDR2 SYDVKM. V was cut by 7 bases and J by 2 bases, with 17 bases left in between. CDR3 nucleotides: TGTGCCAGCATCTTACGGAGGGCGGACAACTATGGCTACACCTTC. Its translation is CASILRRADNYGYTF.

The genes are TRBV28 and TRBJ2-5, with D possibly being TRBD2 (7 bases). Germline V CDR1 and CDR2: MDHEN, SYDVKM. V gave up 2 bases and J gave up 4 bases, with 14 bases separating them. CDR3 length: 15 amino acids. The CDR3 reads CASSLGGAKGETQYF. The CDR3 nucleotides read TGTGCCAGCAGTTTAGGGGGGGCGAAGGGAGAGACCCAGTACTTC.

The V and J genes are TRBV2 and TRBJ1-6, with 11 bases identical to TRBD1. Germline V lookup: CDR1 SNHLY, CDR2 FYNNEI. CDR3 size: 16 residues. Unmatched junction bases numbered 9, after V lost 5 bases and J lost 9 bases. As DNA, the CDR3 is TGTGCCAGCAGTTCTTGGACAGGGGGCAGTTTTTCACCCCTCCACTTT. Amino acids: CASSSWTGGSFSPLHF.

The genes are TRBV5-1 and TRBJ2-7; TRBD1 agrees at 8 bases. V was clipped by 3 bases and J by 2 bases; unmatched bases: 7. Germline assignment: CDR1 SGHRS and CDR2 YFSETQ. This CDR3 region has 15 residues. The chain's CDR3 is CASSSFWTGTYEQYF. The CDR3 bases are TGCGCCAGCAGCTCCTTTTGGACAGGGACCTACGAGCAGTACTTC.

The rearrangement uses TRBV30 and TRBJ2-1; possible D gene TRBD2, 6 bases. V shed 0 bases and J shed 6 bases, with 12 bases lying between them. This CDR3 is 14 amino acids long. The germline V gene encodes CDR1 GTSNPN and CDR2 SVGIG (reference sequence). The DNA of the CDR3 is TGTGCCTGGAGTGTAAGAGGCGGGACCAATGAGCAGTTCTTC. Protein: CAWSVRGGTNEQFF. Together with reference TRBV30 and TRBJ2-1, the CDR3 gives the full variable domain: SQTIHQWPATLVQPVGSPLSLECTVEGTSNPNLYWYRQAAGRGLQLLFYSVGIGQISSEVPQNLSASRPQDRQFILSSKKLLLSDSGFYLCAWSVRGGTNEQFFGPGTRLTVL.